This T cell receptor beta chain emerged from a study of human T cells and chemical hapten exposure. Study-level information: Application of 0.01% DPC to the upper back was done by patch test, with a reading at 6 days.

Whole-study findings and limits: Positive correlation was observed between PT1 expanded TCR counts and patch test score.

The library tagged each cDNA molecule with unique molecular identifiers. A single record per CDR3 protein comes from TCRdb applying MiXCR to the RACE reads. The repertoire holds around 260,000 distinct CDR3 sequences, about 8.6% seen once, with about 2.1% in the top ten. CDR3 length: 15 amino acids. Germline V gives CDR1 MNHEY, CDR2 SVGEGT. Trimming removed 6 bases from V and 6 bases from J; junction bases left unmatched: 10. Time point described: pre-sensitization, week 0. The sample's treatment: therapeutic diphenylcyclopropenone sensitization with weekly scalp DPC. It was unfractionated whole blood from which total RNA was extracted. This clonotype turned up a few times. Its antigen remains unidentified.

This TCR was recovered from a woman between 40 and 50 years old with alopecia areata. Some clones in this sample may be carry-over from other donors' samples. The V call is TRBV6-2 or TRBV6-3, the J call TRBJ2-4; 8 nucleotides line up with TRBD2. This specimen consisted of whole blood, obtained in connection with sensitization to the hapten diphenylcyclopropenone (DPC). The CDR3 loop is CASSRERELGNIQYF. In DNA, the CDR3 is TGTGCCAGCAGCCGCGAGCGGGAGCTCGGAAACATTCAGTACTTC.